Following are 30 T cell receptor beta chains from one sample sequenced in a study of T cells in localized non-small cell lung cancer. Data came from immunoSEQ multiplex PCR; TCRdb stores just in-frame clones and leaves some out. The sample records tens of thousands of clones, 78% being singletons. This specimen was peripheral blood, taken before any cancer treatment. The receptors come from a male donor at least 60 years old with stage II squamous cell lung carcinoma.

The V call is TRBV30, the J call TRBJ1-6, with unresolved D. The CDR3 consists of 12 residues. V lost 4 bases, J lost 8 bases, and 9 bases lay in between. The germline gives CDR1 GTSNPN, CDR2 SVGIG (reference sequence). The CDR3 sequence is CAWKRADSPLHF. DNA for the CDR3: TGTGCCTGGAAACGGGCTGATTCACCCCTCCACTTT.

The chain combines TRBV11-3 with TRBJ2-3; 9 nucleotides agree with TRBD1. The germline gives CDR1 SGHNT, CDR2 YENEEA. The ends lost 5 bases at V and 5 bases at J; junction bases unmatched: 8. This CDR3 is 15 amino acids long. The CDR3 nucleotides read TGTGCCAGCAGCCCACAGGGGGCATATGAAGATACGCAGTATTTT. Its translation: CASSPQGAYEDTQYF.

CDR3 sequence (DNA): TGCGCCAGCAGCTTGGAACGGAGTAACTATGGCTACACCTTC. Its protein is CASSLERSNYGYTF. The chain carries TRBV5-1 and TRBJ1-2; D gene unclear. Germline lookup yields CDR1 SGHRS and CDR2 YFSETQ. This CDR3 spans 14 amino acids. V lost 0 bases, J lost 1 base, and 7 bases lay in between. The full variable domain, completed using reference TRBV5-1 and TRBJ1-2, is KAGVTQTPRYLIKTRGQQVTLSCSPISGHRSVSWYQQTPGQGLQFLFEYFSETQRNKGNFPGRFSGRQFSNSRSEMNVSTLELGDSALYLCASSLERSNYGYTFGSGTRLTVV.

J is TRBJ2-3 and V is TRBV14; D assignment may be TRBD1 or TRBD2 (5 bases each). The CDR3 loop spans 14 amino acids. From germline, CDR1 is SGHDN and CDR2 FVKESK. Trimming took off 2 bases at V and 5 bases at J, with 11 bases between the two ends. The CDR3 DNA reads as TGTGCCAGCAGCCAACTGGGAGACAGAGATACGCAGTATTTT. It translates to CASSQLGDRDTQYF.

The chain carries TRBV6-5 and TRBJ1-1; the D is unclear. The V gene's germline CDR1 is MNHEY and CDR2 SVGAGI. CDR3 length equals 14 residues. V shed 0 bases and J shed 7 bases, with 12 bases lying between them. In DNA, the CDR3 is TGTGCCAGCAGTTACTCCAGGATTCAGGTTGAAGCTTTCTTT. This codes for CASSYSRIQVEAFF.

The chain carries TRBV28 and TRBJ2-5; unclear D gene. Between the trimmed V and J ends, which lost 3 bases and 1 base, there was a span of 6 bases. The germline gives CDR1 MDHEN, CDR2 SYDVKM. The CDR3 loop spans 13 amino acids. In DNA form, the CDR3 reads TGTGCCAGCAGTTTCGGCACCCAAGAGACCCAGTACTTC. It codes for CASSFGTQETQYF.

Here the CDR3 DNA reads TGTGCCAGTACAAGGACAGGGGGCTCCTACGAGCAGTACTTC. This gives the protein CASTRTGGSYEQYF. The chain employs TRBV19 and TRBJ2-7; the match to TRBD1 covers 10 bases. CDR3 length: 14 residues. Per germline, CDR1 LNHDA and CDR2 SQIVND (reference sequence). The junction had 3 bases not matched to a gene; V was cut back by 7 bases and J by 0 bases. Variable domain in full (rest from reference TRBV19 and TRBJ2-7): DGGITQSPKYLFRKEGQNVTLSCEQNLNHDAMYWYRQDPGQGLRLIYYSQIVNDFQKGDIAEGYSVSREKKESFPLTVTSAQKNPTAFYLCASTRTGGSYEQYFGPGTRLTVT.

The gene calls are TRBV18 and TRBJ2-2, with D unclear. Trimming left V 0 bases short and J 3 bases short, with 8 bases between. Looked up from germline, CDR1 is KGHSH and CDR2 is LQKENI. CDR3 size: 15 residues. CDR3 nucleotide sequence: TGTGCCAGCTCACCACCCATATTTGACACCGGGGAGCTGTTTTTT. Residues: CASSPPIFDTGELFF. Combining the CDR3 with reference TRBV18 and TRBJ2-2 gives the whole variable domain NAGVMQNPRHLVRRRGQEARLRCSPMKGHSHVYWYRQLPEEGLKFMVYLQKENIIDESGMPKERFSAEFPKEGPSILRIQQVVRGDSAAYFCASSPPIFDTGELFFGEGSRLTVL.

This chain connects TRBV4-2 to TRBJ2-7; 14 bases map to TRBD2. Germline CDR1 LGHNA, CDR2 YNFKEQ. With V trimmed by 4 bases and J by 3 bases, 11 bases remained unmatched. The CDR3 runs to 18 residues. The CDR3 sequence: CASSLGTSGRDLLYEQYF. Here the CDR3 DNA reads TGTGCCAGCAGCCTCGGGACTAGCGGGAGAGACCTCCTCTACGAGCAGTACTTC.

The chain employs TRBV5-6 and TRBJ2-3; maybe TRBD1 (5 bases). Trimming shortened V by 5 bases and J by 3 bases, and 10 bases separated the two germline ends. Germline V lookup: CDR1 SGHDT, CDR2 YYEEEE. This CDR3 is 13 amino acids long. CDR3 in amino acids: CASRFDRTDTQYF. DNA for the CDR3: TGTGCCAGCAGATTCGACAGAACAGATACGCAGTATTTT. The whole variable domain, remainder taken from reference TRBV5-6 and TRBJ2-3, is DAGVTQSPTHLIKTRGQQVTLRCSPKSGHDTVSWYQQALGQGPQFIFQYYEEEERQRGNFPDRFSGHQFPNYSSELNVNALLLGDSALYLCASRFDRTDTQYFGPGTRLTVL.

J is TRBJ2-3 and V is TRBV2; TRBD2 agrees at 10 bases. The germline CDR1 and CDR2 sequences are SNHLY and FYNNEI. This CDR3 comprises 15 residues. V gave up 7 bases and J gave up 3 bases; unmatched junction bases: 7. The CDR3: CASTYSGGPTDTQYF. DNA for the CDR3: TGTGCCAGCACTTATAGCGGGGGGCCAACAGATACGCAGTATTTT.

Written as DNA, the CDR3 is TGCGCCAGCAGCCAAGATCGTGGGACAGGCGCAGATACGCAGTATTTT. Residues: CASSQDRGTGADTQYF. The rearrangement uses TRBV4-1 and TRBJ2-3, with TRBD1 identical over 8 bases. The CDR3 loop spans 16 amino acids. The ends lost 0 bases at V and 4 bases at J; junction bases unmatched: 6. Germline-derived CDR1 and CDR2 are MGHRA and YSYEKL.

V is TRBV5-1 and J is TRBJ2-5; D remains ambiguous. V shed 7 bases and J shed 7 bases, with 17 bases lying between them. CDR1 SGHRS and CDR2 YFSETQ come from the germline V gene. The CDR3 extends over 13 amino acids. CDR3 sequence: CASAAEGGTTQYF. CDR3 in DNA: TGCGCCAGCGCAGCCGAAGGCGGAACGACCCAGTACTTC.

There are many counts of this clone. The V gene is TRBV30, the J gene TRBJ1-5, with TRBD1 matching 11 bases. The CDR3 totals 16 residues. Germline values: CDR1 GTSNPN, CDR2 SVGIG (reference sequence). After removal of 4 bases from V and 6 bases from J, the junction contained 11 bases not matched to a gene. This CDR3 is CAWTAGTGGRSQPQHF. As DNA, the CDR3 is TGTGCCTGGACCGCCGGGACAGGGGGTAGAAGTCAGCCCCAGCATTTT.

The CDR3 here is CASGDGYNEKLFF. The CDR3 nucleotides read TGTGCCAGCGGGGACGGATATAATGAAAAACTGTTTTTT. The V call is TRBV28, the J call TRBJ1-4; the D gene is possibly TRBD1 (5 bases). The ends were cut back, 8 bases at V and 4 bases at J, with 11 bases in the middle. CDR3 length: 13 amino acids. Germline CDR1 MDHEN, CDR2 SYDVKM.

This clone has a count of ten or more. The V and J genes are TRBV13 and TRBJ1-1, with unresolved D. V lost 3 bases, J lost 1 base, and 12 bases lay in between. The CDR3 covers 15 residues. Per germline, CDR1 PRHDT and CDR2 FYEKMQ (reference sequence). CDR3 coding DNA: TGTGCCAGCAGCTTTCGTGTAGGTGGGAACACTGAAGCTTTCTTT. Protein: CASSFRVGGNTEAFF.

The chain has TRBV11-3 and TRBJ1-2; the D is unclear. Looked up from germline, CDR1 is SGHNT and CDR2 is YENEEA. The length of the CDR3 is 14 residues. V lost 5 bases to trimming and J lost 7 bases, with 17 bases between them. The CDR3 nucleotides are TGTGCCAGCAGCCCGACGCTATCGGGCCGTGGCTACACCTTC. The encoded protein is CASSPTLSGRGYTF.

The chain links TRBV5-4 to TRBJ2-1; D gene ambiguous. The germline gives CDR1 SGHNT, CDR2 YYREEE (reference sequence). The CDR3 loop spans 17 amino acids. Trimming removed 4 bases at V and 0 bases at J, with 17 bases between. CDR3 DNA: TGTGCCAGCAGCCCAACATTGGGCAGCCGCTCCTACAATGAGCAGTTCTTC. Amino acids: CASSPTLGSRSYNEQFF.

The gene calls are TRBV14 and TRBJ1-4, with D hard to call. Trimming took off 4 bases at V and 0 bases at J, with 9 bases between the two ends. Germline-derived CDR1 and CDR2 are SGHDN and FVKESK. The CDR3 spans 15 residues. The DNA for the CDR3 is TGTGCCAGCAGCCTACTGACATCAACTAATGAAAAACTGTTTTTT. Amino acid sequence: CASSLLTSTNEKLFF.

V gene TRBV6-5 combines with J gene TRBJ2-5; 9 positions agree with TRBD2. The CDR3 contains 15 residues. V lost 2 bases to trimming and J lost 5 bases; unmatched junction nucleotides: 6. Germline CDR1 is MNHEY and CDR2 is SVGAGI. CDR3 loop: CASSYPSGGKETQYF. CDR3 bases: TGTGCCAGCAGTTACCCCAGCGGGGGGAAGGAGACCCAGTACTTC.

The chain joins TRBV23-1 to TRBJ2-1, with D perhaps given as TRBD1 or TRBD2 (5 bases each). TRBV23-1 is an ORF; its function is uncertain. Trimming left V 0 bases short and J 7 bases short, with 13 bases between. The CDR3 contains 15 residues. CDR3: CASSQSGPLGNEQFF. CDR3 sequence (DNA): TGCGCCAGCAGTCAATCGGGACCCCTAGGGAATGAGCAGTTCTTC.

This chain connects TRBV6-5 to TRBJ2-7; possibly TRBD1 or TRBD2 for D (5 bases each). The CDR3 has 16 amino acids. Trimming removed 4 bases at V and 0 bases at J, with 16 bases between. Germline-derived CDR1 and CDR2 are MNHEY and SVGAGI. CDR3 sequence: CASSFDASGSSYEQYF. Written as DNA, the CDR3 is TGTGCCAGCAGTTTCGACGCCTCAGGGAGCTCCTACGAGCAGTACTTC.

The CDR3 reads CASSSSGTLNNQPQHF. The CDR3 region has the DNA TGTGCCAGCAGTTCCTCCGGGACACTAAACAATCAGCCCCAGCATTTT. V and J are TRBV27 and TRBJ1-5, with D possibly being TRBD1 (6 bases). Germline V lookup: CDR1 MNHEY, CDR2 SMNVEV (reference sequence). The CDR3 contains 16 residues. The ends were cut back, 4 bases at V and 3 bases at J, with 16 bases in the middle.

In its sample, this clone was seen many times. The CDR3 loop is CASSDGRGYGYTF. For the CDR3, the DNA is TGTGCCAGCAGTGACGGCAGGGGATACGGCTACACCTTC. The rearrangement links TRBV14 to TRBJ1-2, with D possibly matching TRBD1 (6 bases). V was trimmed by 6 bases and J by 8 bases, leaving 16 bases between them. The V gene's germline CDR1 is SGHDN and CDR2 FVKESK. The CDR3 extends over 13 amino acids. Together with reference TRBV14 and TRBJ1-2, the CDR3 gives the full variable domain: EAGVTQFPSHSVIEKGQTVTLRCDPISGHDNLYWYRRVMGKEIKFLLHFVKESKQDESGMPNNRFLAERTGGTYSTLKVQPAELEDSGVYFCASSDGRGYGYTFGSGTRLTVV.

This clone showed up just once. V usage is TRBV18 and J usage is TRBJ2-1; a weak D match, TRBD2 (5 bases). Between the trimmed V and J ends, which lost 3 bases and 0 bases, there was a span of 12 bases. Germline V gene data show CDR1 as KGHSH and CDR2 as LQKENI. This CDR3 is 16 amino acids long. The CDR3 region is CASSPPDGLSYNEQFF. DNA for the CDR3: TGTGCCAGCTCACCCCCGGACGGACTCTCCTACAATGAGCAGTTCTTC.

This clone was seen a handful of times. The CDR3 here is CASSAGTGGFRNTEAFF. The DNA for the CDR3 is TGTGCCAGCAGCGCCGGGACAGGGGGCTTTCGGAACACTGAAGCTTTCTTT. The rearrangement uses TRBV7-9 and TRBJ1-1; TRBD1 matches at 12 bases. CDR3 length equals 17 residues. V lost 5 bases, J lost 1 base, and 8 bases stayed unmatched. Germline V gene sequence: CDR1 SEHNR, CDR2 FQNEAQ (reference sequence).

The CDR3 loop is CASSVIPGTGTDTQYF. The CDR3 bases are TGTGCCAGCAGCGTCATACCGGGTACCGGCACAGATACGCAGTATTTT. The chain recombines TRBV9 with TRBJ2-3; D not resolved. Trimming took 2 bases from V and 1 from J, leaving 14 bases between them. Germline V lookup: CDR1 SGDLS, CDR2 YYNGEE. CDR3 length: 16 amino acids.

This clone was observed once. The chain carries TRBV7-3 and TRBJ2-5, with D perhaps assigned TRBD1 or TRBD2 (7 bases each). The last part of the DNA fits TRBJ2-7 better; the J call may be wrong. Germline-derived CDR1 and CDR2 are SGHTA and FQGTGA. The CDR3 extends over 15 amino acids. CDR3 in amino acids: CASSPQGGGDYEQYF. CDR3 DNA: TGTGCCAGCAGCCCCCAGGGGGGAGGGGACTACGAGCAGTACTTC.

The chain has TRBV28 and TRBJ2-7; 11 nucleotides match TRBD2. Trimming at V came to 4 bases and at J to 0 bases, leaving 14 bases not matched to a gene. CDR3 length: 19 residues. Germline V CDR1 and CDR2: MDHEN, SYDVKM. The CDR3: CASSSPLLAGGRRSYEQYF. CDR3 DNA sequence: TGTGCCAGCAGTTCCCCCCTGCTAGCGGGAGGCCGCCGCTCCTACGAGCAGTACTTC.

V is TRBV6-5 and J is TRBJ2-1; D assignment may be TRBD1 or TRBD2 (5 bases each). The V end was cut by 0 bases, the J end by 9 bases, with 15 bases between. The CDR3 contains 15 residues. CDR1 MNHEY and CDR2 SVGAGI come from the germline V gene. CDR3 DNA: TGTGCCAGCAGTTACTCGATGTCCAGGGAGAGTGAGCAGTTCTTC. Amino acids: CASSYSMSRESEQFF.